This TCR beta chain is drawn from a study of T cell responses to AZD1222 COVID-19 vaccine. Overall study results and limits: The number of AZD1222 recipients seropositive at baseline was only 6 or 7. Epitopes outside B.1.351 and B.1.1.7 mutated regions reportedly drew nearly half of spike TCRs. The donor cohort was predominantly white British with a female majority, and clonal diversity may have been underestimated. The span of vaccine-associated CD4 TCRs extended across spike, with dominance at 160-218 and 743-854.

Assay used: immunoSEQ multiplex PCR; TCRdb lists only in-frame clones, some missing. The table has around 99,000 clones, over 80% seen once. Germline V gene data show CDR1 as KGHSH and CDR2 as LQKENI. This CDR3 is 12 amino acids long. V was shortened by 0 bases and J by 7 bases, with 6 bases between the two germline ends. For this clone: No antigen is known for it.

This TCR was recovered from an adult who received the AZD1222 COVID-19 vaccine. This chain links TRBV18 with TRBJ2-5; D gene uncertain. The source material was peripheral blood, sampled 28 days after the second AZD1222 dose. The CDR3 loop is CASSPPTGTQYF. Written as DNA, the CDR3 is TGTGCCAGCTCACCACCAACGGGGACCCAGTACTTC.